Listed here is a single T cell receptor beta chain. Sequencing used immunoSEQ multiplex PCR; TCRdb keeps in-frame clones, though not all of them. The data contain 45,000 to 55,000 clones, 85% to 95% of them seen just once; the ten biggest clones take up approximately 0.91%. The data stem from a study of T cell changes during pregnancy in multiple sclerosis. This CDR3 contains 17 residues. CDR1 is LNHDA, CDR2 SQIVND, per germline (reference sequence). V lost 0 bases, J lost 6 bases, and 9 bases stayed unmatched. The clonotype originates from a female donor in good health, enrolled as a control in a pregnancy study. The chain has TRBV19 and TRBJ1-5; TRBD1 agrees at 9 bases. This material consisted of CD4+ T cells from peripheral blood mononuclear cells, taken in the second trimester of pregnancy. CDR3 in DNA: TGTGCCAGTAGTATAGAACAGGGGGCGAGGGGAAGTCAGCCCCAGCATTTT. Translating gives CASSIEQGARGSQPQHF.